This is a list of T cell receptor beta chains from one sample in a study of cytomegalovirus exposure and HLA in healthy donors. Generated by immunoSEQ multiplex PCR, the TCRdb table keeps only in-frame clones and is missing some. The table records roughly 110,000 clones, 65% to 90% of them present only once. Sequencing was carried out using PBMCs. These receptors were obtained from a man aged 45-60 years in good health and CMV-seronegative. CDR3s include the opening cysteine and the closing phenylalanine or tryptophan. Fields, in order: CDR3 DNA, CDR3 protein, D gene, clone size, V gene, J gene. The D gene is left open where the match is weak. Clone size, where shown, is once, few, many, or a class for clones that have expanded.

DNA: TGTGCCAGCAGCTTAGATGCAGGGACTGGAAACACCATATATTTT; CDR3: CASSLDAGTGNTIYF; D: .; size: .; V: TRBV7-9; J: TRBJ1-3
DNA: TGTGCCTGGAGTCGTACAGGGGTGAGGGGCGAGCAGTACTTC; CDR3: CAWSRTGVRGEQYF; D: TRBD1; size: .; V: TRBV30; J: TRBJ2-7
DNA: TGTGCCAGCAGCTCCCCGGACAGGGGGCTAGATACGCAGTATTTT; CDR3: CASSSPDRGLDTQYF; D: TRBD1; size: .; V: TRBV11-2; J: TRBJ2-3
DNA: TGCGCCAGCAGCTTGGGGACAGGGTTGTTGGACACTGAAGCTTTCTTT; CDR3: CASSLGTGLLDTEAFF; D: TRBD1; size: .; V: TRBV5-1; J: TRBJ1-1
DNA: TGTGCCAGCAGCTTAACAGGGGACACTGAAGCTTTCTTT; CDR3: CASSLTGDTEAFF; D: TRBD1; size: .; V: TRBV13; J: TRBJ1-1
DNA: TGTGCCAGCAGTCGTTGGACAGGGTCGAACACTGAAGCTTTCTTT; CDR3: CASSRWTGSNTEAFF; D: TRBD1; size: .; V: TRBV27; J: TRBJ1-1
DNA: TGTGCCAGCAGCCAAGCCCCAGCGGGTGGCTACACCTTC; CDR3: CASSQAPAGGYTF; D: .; size: .; V: TRBV4-2; J: TRBJ1-2
DNA: TGTGCCAGCAGCCCGAGACAGGGACGGGAGACCCAGTACTTC; CDR3: CASSPRQGRETQYF; D: TRBD1; size: few; V: TRBV7-2; J: TRBJ2-5
DNA: TGTGCCAGCTCGCTCGCTAGGCTGGGTGCTTTCTTT; CDR3: CASSLARLGAFF; D: .; size: few; V: TRBV2; J: TRBJ1-1
DNA: TGTGCCAGCAGCTCAGGGGGCCATGAGCAGTTCTTC; CDR3: CASSSGGHEQFF; D: TRBD1; size: .; V: TRBV11-3; J: TRBJ2-1
DNA: TGTGCCTGGACCCCTGTCGCCGGGGAGCTGTTTTTT; CDR3: CAWTPVAGELFF; D: .; size: once; V: TRBV30; J: TRBJ2-2
DNA: TGCGCCAGCATTAGGGACAGAAGCACAGATACGCAGTATTTT; CDR3: CASIRDRSTDTQYF; D: TRBD1; size: few; V: TRBV5-1; J: TRBJ2-3